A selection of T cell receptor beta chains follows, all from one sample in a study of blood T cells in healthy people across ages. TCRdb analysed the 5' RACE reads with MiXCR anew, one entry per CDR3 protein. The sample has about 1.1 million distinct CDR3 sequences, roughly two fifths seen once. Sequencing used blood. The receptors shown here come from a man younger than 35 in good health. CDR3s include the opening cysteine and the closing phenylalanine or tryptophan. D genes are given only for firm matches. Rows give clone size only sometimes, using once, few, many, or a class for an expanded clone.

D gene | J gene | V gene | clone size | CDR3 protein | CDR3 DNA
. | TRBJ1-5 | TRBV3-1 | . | CASSQGGYNQPQHF | TGTGCCAGCAGCCAAGGCGGGTACAATCAGCCCCAGCATTTT
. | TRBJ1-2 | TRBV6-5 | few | CASSYSRLQGSAHGYTF | TGTGCCAGCAGTTACTCGAGGTTGCAGGGGTCAGCGCATGGCTACACCTTC
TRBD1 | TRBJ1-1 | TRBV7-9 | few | CASSLTPGQGYSTEAFF | TGTGCCAGCAGCCTCACACCGGGACAGGGGTATAGCACTGAAGCTTTCTTT
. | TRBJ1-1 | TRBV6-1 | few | CASSDAQVNTEAFF | TGTGCCAGCAGTGACGCGCAGGTGAACACTGAAGCTTTCTTT
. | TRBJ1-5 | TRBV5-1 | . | CASSPGTSRNQPQHF | TGCGCCAGCAGCCCCGGGACAAGTAGGAATCAGCCCCAGCATTTT
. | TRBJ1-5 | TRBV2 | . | CASSEWKGSNQPQHF | TGTGCCAGCAGTGAATGGAAGGGTAGCAATCAGCCCCAGCATTTT
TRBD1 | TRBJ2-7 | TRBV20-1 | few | CSARDYRGDYEQYF | TGCAGTGCTAGAGACTACAGGGGGGACTACGAGCAGTACTTC
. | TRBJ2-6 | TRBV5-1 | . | CASSLNGPGSSGANVLTF | TGCGCCAGCAGCTTGAATGGACCCGGGAGCTCTGGGGCCAACGTCCTGACTTTC
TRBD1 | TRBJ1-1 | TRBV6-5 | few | CASSSSTGSMGTEAFF | TGTGCCAGCAGTTCGTCGACAGGGAGTATGGGCACTGAAGCTTTCTTT
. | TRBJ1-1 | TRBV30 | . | CAWSMGSFGPEAFF | TGTGCCTGGAGTATGGGCAGTTTCGGCCCAGAAGCTTTCTTT
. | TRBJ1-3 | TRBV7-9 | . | CASRAGTGSSGNTIYF | TGTGCCAGCAGAGCCGGGACGGGGAGCTCTGGAAACACCATATATTTT
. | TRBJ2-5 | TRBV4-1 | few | CASSPLSGTQYF | TGCGCCAGCAGCCCGCTATCGGGGACCCAGTACTTC
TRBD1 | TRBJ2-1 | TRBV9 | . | CASSVTGTEETQFF | TGTGCCAGCAGCGTAACGGGGACAGAAGAGACCCAGTTCTTC
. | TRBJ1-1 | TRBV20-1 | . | CSKGGGVGTKAFF | TGCAGTAAGGGGGGGGGAGTGGGCACTAAAGCTTTCTTT
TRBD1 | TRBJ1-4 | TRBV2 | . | CASIQGATNEKLFF | TGTGCCAGCATTCAGGGGGCAACTAATGAAAAACTGTTTTTT
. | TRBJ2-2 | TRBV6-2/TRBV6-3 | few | CASSQTLNTGELFF | TGTGCCAGCAGCCAGACTTTGAACACCGGGGAGCTGTTTTTT
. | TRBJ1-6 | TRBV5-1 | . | CASSLANPAPDSPLHF | TGCGCCAGCAGCTTGGCCAACCCAGCCCCCGATTCACCCCTCCACTTT
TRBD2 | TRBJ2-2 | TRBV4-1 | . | CASSQPPGLEGELFF | TGCGCCAGCAGCCAACCCCCGGGACTAGAGGGGGAGCTGTTTTTT
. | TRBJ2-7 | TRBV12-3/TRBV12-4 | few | CASSLVLGDEQYF | TGTGCCAGCAGTTTAGTACTAGGGGACGAGCAGTACTTC
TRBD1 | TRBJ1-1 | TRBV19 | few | CASSIVRGDRPNTEAFF | TGTGCCAGTAGTATAGTCCGGGGGGACAGGCCGAACACTGAAGCTTTCTTT
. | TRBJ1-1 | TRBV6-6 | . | CASSFPDGGNTEAFF | TGTGCCAGCAGTTTCCCGGATGGGGGAAACACTGAAGCTTTCTTT
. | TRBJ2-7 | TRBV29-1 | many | CSVDTGSSYEQYF | TGCAGCGTCGATACAGGGTCATCCTACGAGCAGTACTTC
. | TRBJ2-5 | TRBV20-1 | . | CSAGDRPLGEEETQYF | TGCAGTGCTGGAGACAGACCGCTAGGGGAGGAAGAGACCCAGTACTTC
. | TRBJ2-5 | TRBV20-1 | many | CSAEAVFAQYF | TGCAGTGCCGAAGCCGTATTTGCCCAGTACTTC
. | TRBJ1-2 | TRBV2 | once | CASRRQPPYGYTF | TGTGCCAGCAGGCGACAGCCCCCCTATGGCTACACCTTC
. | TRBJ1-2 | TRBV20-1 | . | CSAGLAGSNYGYTF | TGCAGTGCTGGTTTAGCGGGGTCTAACTATGGCTACACCTTC
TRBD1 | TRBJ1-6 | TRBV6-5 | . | CASTLRTGVSPLHF | TGTGCCAGCACCCTCCGGACAGGAGTCTCACCCCTCCACTTT
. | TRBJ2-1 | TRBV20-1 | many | CSAREGTPYNEQFF | TGCAGTGCTAGAGAAGGTACTCCCTACAATGAGCAGTTCTTC
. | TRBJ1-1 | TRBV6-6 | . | CASSYADLGNTEAFF | TGTGCCAGCAGTTACGCGGACTTGGGGAACACTGAAGCTTTCTTT
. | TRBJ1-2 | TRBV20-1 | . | CSARGDGYLSYDYTF | TGCAGTGCTAGAGGGGACGGATACTTGAGCTATGACTACACCTTC
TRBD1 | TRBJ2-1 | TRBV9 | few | CASSAGQVYNEQFF | TGTGCCAGCAGCGCCGGACAGGTATACAATGAGCAGTTCTTC
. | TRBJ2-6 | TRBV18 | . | CASSPTSGANVPTF | TGTGCCAGCTCACCAACATCTGGGGCCAACGTCCCGACTTTC
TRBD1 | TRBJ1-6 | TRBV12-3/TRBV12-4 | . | CASSVGQDGSPLHF | TGTGCCAGCAGTGTGGGACAGGACGGTTCACCCCTCCACTTT
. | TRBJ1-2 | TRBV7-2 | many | CASSLEVGGYTF | TGTGCCAGCAGCTTAGAAGTAGGTGGCTACACCTTC
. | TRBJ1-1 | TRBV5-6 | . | CASSFFRNTEAFF | TGTGCCAGCAGCTTTTTCCGCAACACTGAAGCTTTCTTT
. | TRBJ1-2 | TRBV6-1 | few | CASSEMDSYGYTF | TGTGCCAGCAGTGAAATGGACAGCTATGGCTACACCTTC
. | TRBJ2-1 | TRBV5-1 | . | CASSWSRRNEQFF | TGCGCCAGCAGCTGGAGCAGGCGCAATGAGCAGTTCTTC
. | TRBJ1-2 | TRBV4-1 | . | CASSQEAGIYGYTF | TGCGCCAGCAGCCAAGAGGCAGGAATCTATGGCTACACCTTC
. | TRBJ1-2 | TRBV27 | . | CASSYNLDSYYGYTF | TGTGCCAGCAGTTACAACTTAGACAGTTATTATGGCTACACCTTC
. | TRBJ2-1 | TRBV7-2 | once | CASSLGTPASYEQFF | TGTGCCAGCAGCTTGGGGACTCCAGCTTCTTATGAGCAGTTCTTC
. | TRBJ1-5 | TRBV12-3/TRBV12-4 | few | CASRREGFSNQPQHF | TGTGCCAGCAGACGAGAGGGGTTTAGCAATCAGCCCCAGCATTTT
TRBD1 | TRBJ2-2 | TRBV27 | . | CASSFFRGSYTGELFF | TGTGCCAGCAGTTTTTTCAGGGGGTCGTACACCGGGGAGCTGTTTTTT
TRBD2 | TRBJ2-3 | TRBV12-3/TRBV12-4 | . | CASSPASGGIDTQYF | TGTGCCAGCAGTCCCGCTAGCGGGGGGATAGATACGCAGTATTTT
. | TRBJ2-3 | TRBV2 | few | CASIPPGSKDTQYF | TGTGCCAGCATCCCCCCGGGGTCCAAAGATACGCAGTATTTT
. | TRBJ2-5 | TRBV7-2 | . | CASSLAIVQETQYF | TGTGCCAGCAGCTTAGCTATAGTCCAAGAGACCCAGTACTTC
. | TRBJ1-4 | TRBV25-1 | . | CASRSITNEKLFF | TGTGCCAGCAGGAGTATTACTAATGAAAAACTGTTTTTT
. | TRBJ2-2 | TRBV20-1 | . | CSADRGGDTGELFF | TGCAGTGCTGACCGGGGAGGTGACACCGGGGAGCTGTTTTTT
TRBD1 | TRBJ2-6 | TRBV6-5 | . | CASSYSGQGAGGANVLTF | TGTGCCAGCAGTTACTCGGGCCAGGGGGCAGGTGGGGCCAACGTCCTGACTTTC
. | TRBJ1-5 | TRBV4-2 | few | CASRKQGLGQPQHF | TGTGCCAGCAGAAAACAGGGATTGGGTCAGCCCCAGCATTTT
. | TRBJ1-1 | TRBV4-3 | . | CASSQDGDLDTEAFF | TGCGCCAGCAGCCAAGATGGGGACCTAGACACTGAAGCTTTCTTT
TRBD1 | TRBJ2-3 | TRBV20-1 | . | CSARVDRGTDTQYF | TGCAGTGCTAGAGTGGACAGGGGCACAGATACGCAGTATTTT
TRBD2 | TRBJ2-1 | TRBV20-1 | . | CSARPLRGGYNEQFF | TGCAGTGCTAGACCTCTTCGCGGGGGGTACAATGAGCAGTTCTTC
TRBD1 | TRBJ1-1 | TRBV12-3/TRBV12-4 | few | CASSISGTGTEAFF | TGTGCCAGCAGTATCTCCGGGACAGGTACTGAAGCTTTCTTT
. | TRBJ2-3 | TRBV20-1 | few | CSARVLEAGLADTQYF | TGCAGTGCTAGAGTCCTGGAGGCCGGGTTGGCAGATACGCAGTATTTT